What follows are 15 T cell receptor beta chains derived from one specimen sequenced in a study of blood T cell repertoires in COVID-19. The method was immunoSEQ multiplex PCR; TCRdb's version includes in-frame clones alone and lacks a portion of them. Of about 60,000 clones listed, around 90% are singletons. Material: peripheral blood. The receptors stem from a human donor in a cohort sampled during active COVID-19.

The CDR3 loop is CASSPDLAGDNEQFF. The CDR3 coding sequence is TGTGCCAGCAGCCCAGACCTAGCGGGAGACAATGAGCAGTTCTTC. V gene TRBV3-1 (or the pseudogene TRBV3-2) combines with J gene TRBJ2-1; 10 bases match TRBD2. The junction had 5 bases not matched to a gene; V was cut back by 4 bases and J by 5 bases. CDR1 is LGHDT and CDR2 is YNNKEL in the germline V gene (reference sequence). The CDR3 totals 15 residues.

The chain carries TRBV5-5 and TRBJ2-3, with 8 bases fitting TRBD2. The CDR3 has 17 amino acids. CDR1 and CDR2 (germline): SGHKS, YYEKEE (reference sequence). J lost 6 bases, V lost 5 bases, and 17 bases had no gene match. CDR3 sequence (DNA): TGTGCCAGCAGGCGGGCCCCCGGGACTAGGGTTAGCGATACGCAGTATTTT. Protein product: CASRRAPGTRVSDTQYF. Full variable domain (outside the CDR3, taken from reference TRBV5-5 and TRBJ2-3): DAGVTQSPTHLIKTRGQQVTLRCSPISGHKSVSWYQQVLGQGPQFIFQYYEKEERGRGNFPDRFSARQFPNYSSELNVNALLLGDSALYLCASRRAPGTRVSDTQYFGPGTRLTVL.

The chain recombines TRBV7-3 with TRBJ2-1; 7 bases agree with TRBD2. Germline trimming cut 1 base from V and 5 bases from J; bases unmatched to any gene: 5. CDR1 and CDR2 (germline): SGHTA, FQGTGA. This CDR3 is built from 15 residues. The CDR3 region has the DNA TGTGCCAGCAGCTTAAAAGCTAGCGGTAACAATGAGCAGTTCTTC. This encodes CASSLKASGNNEQFF.

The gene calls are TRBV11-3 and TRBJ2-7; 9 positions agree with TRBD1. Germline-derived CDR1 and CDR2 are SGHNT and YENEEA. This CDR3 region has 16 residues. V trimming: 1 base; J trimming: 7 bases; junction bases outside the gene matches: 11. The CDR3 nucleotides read TGTGCCAGCAGCTTAGGCCGATTACAGGGGGCCGAGGAGCAGTACTTC. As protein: CASSLGRLQGAEEQYF.

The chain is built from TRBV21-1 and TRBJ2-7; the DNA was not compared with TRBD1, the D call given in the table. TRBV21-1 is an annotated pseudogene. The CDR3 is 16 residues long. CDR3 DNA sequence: TGTGCCAGCAGCAAACAGGTTCCGATCACCTCGTACGAGCAGTACTTC. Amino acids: CASSKQVPITSYEQYF.

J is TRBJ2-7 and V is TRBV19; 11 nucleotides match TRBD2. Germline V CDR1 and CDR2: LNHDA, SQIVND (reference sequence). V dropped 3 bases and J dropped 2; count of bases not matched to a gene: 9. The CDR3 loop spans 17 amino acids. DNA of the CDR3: TGTGCCAGTAGTATGGGGACTAGCGGTCCCAGCCCCTACGAGCAGTACTTC. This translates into CASSMGTSGPSPYEQYF.

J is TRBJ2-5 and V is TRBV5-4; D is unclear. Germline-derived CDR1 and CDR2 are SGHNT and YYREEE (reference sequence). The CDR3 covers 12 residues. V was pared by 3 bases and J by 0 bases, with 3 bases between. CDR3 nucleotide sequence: TGTGCCAGCAGCTCTTACCAAGAGACCCAGTACTTC. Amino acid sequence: CASSSYQETQYF. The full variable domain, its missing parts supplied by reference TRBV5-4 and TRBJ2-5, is ETGVTQSPTHLIKTRGQQVTLRCSSQSGHNTVSWYQQALGQGPQFIFQYYREEENGRGNFPPRFSGLQFPNYSSELNVNALELDDSALYLCASSSYQETQYFGPGTRLLVL.

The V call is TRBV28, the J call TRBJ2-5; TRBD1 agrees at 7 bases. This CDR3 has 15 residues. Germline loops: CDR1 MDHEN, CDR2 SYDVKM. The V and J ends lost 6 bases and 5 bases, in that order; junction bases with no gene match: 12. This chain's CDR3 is CASRPSTGWMETQYF. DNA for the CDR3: TGTGCCAGCAGGCCTTCGACAGGGTGGATGGAGACCCAGTACTTC.

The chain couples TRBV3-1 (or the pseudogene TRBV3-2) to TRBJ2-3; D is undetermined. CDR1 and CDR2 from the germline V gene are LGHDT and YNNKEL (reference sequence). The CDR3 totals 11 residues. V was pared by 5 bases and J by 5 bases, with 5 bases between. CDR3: CASSSGDTQYF. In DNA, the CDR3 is TGTGCCAGCAGCTCCGGAGATACGCAGTATTTT.

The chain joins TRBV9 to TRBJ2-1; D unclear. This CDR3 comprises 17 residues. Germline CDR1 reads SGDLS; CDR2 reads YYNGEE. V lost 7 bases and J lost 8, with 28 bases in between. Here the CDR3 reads CASLPPQRKEWSDEQFF. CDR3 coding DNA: TGTGCCAGCCTACCCCCCCAGAGGAAGGAGTGGAGTGATGAGCAGTTCTTC.

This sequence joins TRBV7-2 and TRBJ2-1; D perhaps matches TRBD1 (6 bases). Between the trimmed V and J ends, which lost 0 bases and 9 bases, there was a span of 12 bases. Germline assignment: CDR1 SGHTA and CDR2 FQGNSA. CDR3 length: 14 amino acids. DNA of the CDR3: TGTGCCAGCAGCTTAGCGGGGACAAGCCTTGAGCAGTTCTTC. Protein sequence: CASSLAGTSLEQFF.

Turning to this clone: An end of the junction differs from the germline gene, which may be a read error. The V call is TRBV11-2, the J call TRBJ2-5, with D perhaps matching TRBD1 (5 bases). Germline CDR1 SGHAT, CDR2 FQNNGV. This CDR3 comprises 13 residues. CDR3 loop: CASSLGREGAKNF. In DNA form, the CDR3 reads TGTGCCAGCAGCTTAGGACGAGAAGGGGCTAAGAACTTC.

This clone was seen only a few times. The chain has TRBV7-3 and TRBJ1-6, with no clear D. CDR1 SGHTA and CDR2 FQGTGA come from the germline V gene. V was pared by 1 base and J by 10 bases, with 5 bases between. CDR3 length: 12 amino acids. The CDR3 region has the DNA TGTGCCAGCAGCTTAAGCCGGTCACCCCTCCACTTT. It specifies CASSLSRSPLHF.

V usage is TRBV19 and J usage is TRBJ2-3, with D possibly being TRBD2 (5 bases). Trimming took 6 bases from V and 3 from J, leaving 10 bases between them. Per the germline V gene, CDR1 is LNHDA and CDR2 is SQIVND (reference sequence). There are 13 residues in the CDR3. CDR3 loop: CASSPTGTDTQYF. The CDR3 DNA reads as TGTGCCAGTAGCCCAACGGGGACAGATACGCAGTATTTT.

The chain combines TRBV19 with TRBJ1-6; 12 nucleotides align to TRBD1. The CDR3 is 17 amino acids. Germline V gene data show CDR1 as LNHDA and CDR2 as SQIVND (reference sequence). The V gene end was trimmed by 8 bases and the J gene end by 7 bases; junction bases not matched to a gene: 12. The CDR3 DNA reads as TGTGCCAGTCTTAGTTTGGGGACAGGGGGCCCGAATTCACCCCTCCACTTT. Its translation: CASLSLGTGGPNSPLHF.